Sequencing of this TCR beta chain was carried out in a study of regulatory T cells in long-lasting Graves disease. Notes on this clonotype: Its antigen remains unknown.

In building TCR beta libraries, iRepertoire HTBI primers were used together with Arm-PCR of CDR3 regions. TCRdb re-called the multiplex PCR reads with MiXCR, one entry per CDR3 protein. The data hold a few hundred thousand distinct CDR3 sequences, with about 14% observed a single time. Study results and caveats: Favored gene segments in persistent disease were TRBV28, TRBJ1-2 and TRBJ2-5. Between persistent patients, fewer than 3,500 public clonotypes were shared, exceeding the roughly 1,000 shared between new patients.

The CDR3 totals 13 residues. V lost 6 bases, J lost 2 bases, and 12 bases lay in between. Germline V gene sequence: CDR1 DFQATT, CDR2 SNEGSKA (reference sequence). Time point given: newly diagnosed GD, antithyroid drugs for less than 3 months. PBMC-derived RNA was used for the TCR library. The EDTA tubes were filled with approximately 10 milliliters of drawn peripheral blood. These data were also filed under a second study, of T cells in Graves' hyperthyroidism and ophthalmopathy. From that study: HTBI primers were employed in a first-round RT-PCR of the TCR CDR3.

Sequencing was performed on peripheral blood mononuclear cells (PBMCs), taken at new diagnosis, from a patient treated with antithyroid drugs. This sequence was found in a man aged 30-40 years with Graves disease. The chain employs TRBV20-1 and TRBJ2-3; D not resolved. The CDR3 bases are TGCAGTGCCGCCCCCCGCTACACAGATACGCAGTATTTT. It is translated as CSAAPRYTDTQYF.